This T cell receptor (beta chain) was sequenced in a study of blood T cell repertoires in COVID-19. Methods used by the authors: Reference gene primer amplification gave nucleated cell count estimates. The method was immunoSEQ multiplex PCR; TCRdb's version includes in-frame clones alone and lacks a portion of them. V and J calls and clone size are those listed in that table; D and trimming were worked out from the DNA. The sample has hundreds of thousands of clones, over 85% seen once. This clone has just a few counts. Participants came from 20 to 25 US areas, aged roughly 18 to 95 years. Exposed enrollees encountered a COVID-19 case at some point within 2 weeks before study entry. Germline V lookup: CDR1 MNHEY, CDR2 SVGAGI. This CDR3 contains 15 residues. V was clipped by 5 bases and J by 6 bases, with 20 bases between them.

The receptor comes from a woman aged 45-65 years who had been exposed to COVID-19. The source material was PBMCs or T cells enriched from blood (not recorded which). This chain joins TRBV6-5 and TRBJ2-7, with D perhaps matching TRBD2 (6 bases). This CDR3 reads CASSRSGTERFEQYF. CDR3 nucleotides: TGTGCCAGCAGTAGGTCCGGGACTGAAAGATTCGAGCAGTACTTC.